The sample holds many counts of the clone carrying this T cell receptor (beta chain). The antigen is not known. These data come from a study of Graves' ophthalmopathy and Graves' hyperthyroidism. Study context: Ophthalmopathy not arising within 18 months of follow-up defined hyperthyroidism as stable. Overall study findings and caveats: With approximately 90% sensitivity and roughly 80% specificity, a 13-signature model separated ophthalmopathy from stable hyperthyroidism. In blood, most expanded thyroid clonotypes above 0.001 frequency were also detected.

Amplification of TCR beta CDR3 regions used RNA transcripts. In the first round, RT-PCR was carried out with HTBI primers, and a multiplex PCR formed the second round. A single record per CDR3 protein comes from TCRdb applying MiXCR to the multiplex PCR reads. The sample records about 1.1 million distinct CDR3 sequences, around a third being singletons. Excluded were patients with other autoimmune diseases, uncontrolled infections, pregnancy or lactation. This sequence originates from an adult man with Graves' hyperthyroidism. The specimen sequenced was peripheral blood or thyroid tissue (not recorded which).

In nucleotides, the CDR3 is TGTGCCAGCAGCCCAACCCCGGCAGGGAGGGAGACCCAGTACTTC. Translating it yields CASSPTPAGRETQYF. V and J are TRBV7-9 and TRBJ2-5; D may be TRBD2 (6 bases). The CDR3 has 15 residues. The ends were cut back, 5 bases at V and 5 bases at J, with 18 bases in the middle. CDR1 SEHNR and CDR2 FQNEAQ come from the germline V gene (reference sequence).